This TCR beta chain was captured by sequencing in a study of patients and donors after allogeneic stem cell transplantation (dated by TCRdb to 2020 to 2022). From cysteine to phenylalanine, the CDR3 is 14 amino acids long. Just the 42-base CDR3 DNA is kept, in frame starting at base 1. The germline V gene supplies CDR1 SNHLY and CDR2 FYNNEI. V lost 4 bases and J lost 9 bases; the stretch between them is 18 bases long. The receptor library was made with RT-PCR. The listed sequencing device is NextSeq 550. The public reads were reanalyzed by TCRdb: fastp trimming at Q25, MiXCR alignment, in-frame beta chains only. A single entry per CDR3 protein holds the most common genes and DNA from its merged rows. Across this sample there are about 160,000 distinct CDR3 sequences, with over 35% seen only once. In total, the top ten clones hold about 50% of the sample. On this clonotype: The clone's antigen remains unknown. No base quality values were provided; no much bigger clone lies one nucleotide off.

The sample taken for sequencing was blood, either unsorted or a sorted T cell fraction (not recorded which). This sequence was found in a human donor who was either an allogeneic HSCT recipient or a stem cell or donor lymphocyte infusion donor (not recorded which). It is not recorded whose cells these are; they may come from a transplant donor. This chain joins TRBV2 to TRBJ2-5; the D gene could be TRBD1 or TRBD2, each one agreeing over 5 bases. The CDR3 has the sequence CASSVGLSLGPQYF. The sequenced DNA: TGTGCCAGCAGTGTCGGACTGTCCTTGGGGCCCCAGTACTTC.